There are a few counts of the clone carrying this TCR beta chain. Antigen specificity is unknown. One end of the junction does not line up with germline, which may come from a read error. TCRdb reanalysed the 5' RACE reads using MiXCR and keeps one entry per CDR3 protein. The sample yields approximately 47,000 distinct CDR3 sequences, 25% to 30% seen once. Notes on the study in general: The larger cohort examined one V-J beta rearrangement, not whole repertoires. Tumor memory CD4+ T cell TCR gene usage was found to cluster with blood and lymph node memory CD4+ cells and with lymph node naive CD4+ cells.

The clonotype was recovered from a female donor with breast cancer. The source material was naive CD4+ T cells sorted from blood. Subset given: naive CD4+ T cells, CD4+CD45RA+CD25-.

This chain's CDR3 is CASSQLGSGSSYEHHF. The CDR3 DNA sequence: TGTGCCAGCAGCCAGCTTGGCAGCGGGAGCTCCTACGAGCACCACTTC. The chain uses TRBV5-6 and TRBJ2-7; 8 bases match TRBD2. In germline, CDR1 is SGHDT, CDR2 YYEEEE. This CDR3 is built from 16 residues.